The present T cell receptor (beta chain) was sequenced within a study of naive and memory T cell subsets. The study, taken as a whole, reports: Especially in CD8 cells, naive repertoires contained a few larger clonotypes, possibly CD45RA-re-expressing memory cells.

About this clonotype: The antigen remains unidentified. It may be a read error: a sequence one base away is much more abundant.

Two oligonucleotides, mixed equimolar, formed the beta constant-region primer covering TRBC1 and TRBC2. Ligated cDNA was amplified by four rounds of PCR with nested alpha and beta constant-region primers and SP2. Via MiXCR, TCRdb re-called the UMI-ligation and nested PCR reads, giving one row per CDR3 protein. Of 120,000 to 150,000 distinct CDR3 sequences in the sample, roughly 22% were seen once. This clonotype was obtained from a human donor in good health. Material for sequencing was naive CD4+ T cells from blood.

The CDR3 sequence is CASVLSWRTDTQYF. For the CDR3, the DNA is TGTGCCAGCGTGCTTTCGTGGCGCACAGATACGCAGTATTTT. The gene calls are TRBV6-6 and TRBJ2-3; D is unresolved. Trimming shortened V by 8 bases and J by 1 base, and 13 bases separated the two germline ends. CDR1 and CDR2 (germline): MNHNY, SVGAGI (reference sequence). The CDR3 contains 14 residues.